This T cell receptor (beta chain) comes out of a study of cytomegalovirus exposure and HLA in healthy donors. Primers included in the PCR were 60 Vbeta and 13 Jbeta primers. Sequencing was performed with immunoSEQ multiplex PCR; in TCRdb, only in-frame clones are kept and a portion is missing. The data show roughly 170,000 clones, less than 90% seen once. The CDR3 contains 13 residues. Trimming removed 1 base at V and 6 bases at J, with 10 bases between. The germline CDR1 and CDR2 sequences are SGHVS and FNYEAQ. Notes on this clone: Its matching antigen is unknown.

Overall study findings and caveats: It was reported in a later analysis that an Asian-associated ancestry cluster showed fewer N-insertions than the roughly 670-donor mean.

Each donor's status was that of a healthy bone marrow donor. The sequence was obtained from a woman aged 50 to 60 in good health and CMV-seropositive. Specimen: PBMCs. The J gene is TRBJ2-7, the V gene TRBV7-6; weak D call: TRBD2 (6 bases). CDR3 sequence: CASSLESGVEQYF. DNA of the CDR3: TGTGCCAGCAGCTTAGAGTCGGGGGTCGAGCAGTACTTC.